Below are 15 T cell receptor beta chains sequenced from a single sample in a study of identifying expanded T cells in peripheral blood. Clones were read by immunoSEQ multiplex PCR, and TCRdb kept only the in-frame ones, dropping some. The sample consists of approximately 100,000 clones, 80% to 90% of them appearing once. Source material: blood. These receptors all stem from a person between 18 and 75 years old in good health.

The chain couples TRBV9 to TRBJ1-3; maybe TRBD1 (5 bases). This CDR3 region has 16 residues. Germline V gene data show CDR1 as SGDLS and CDR2 as YYNGEE. V lost 4 bases, J lost 8 bases, and 22 bases lay in between. The CDR3 region is CASSPRSGTVLDTIYF. The DNA of the CDR3 is TGTGCCAGCAGCCCCCGATCCGGGACCGTTTTGGACACCATATATTTT.

The gene calls are TRBV6-5 and TRBJ1-1; TRBD1 aligns across 8 bases. J lost 4 bases, V lost 5 bases, and 3 bases had no gene match. This CDR3 spans 13 amino acids. Germline-derived CDR1 and CDR2 are MNHEY and SVGAGI. CDR3 region: CASSLTGATEAFF. The CDR3 DNA sequence: TGTGCCAGCAGTCTGACAGGGGCCACTGAAGCTTTCTTT.

This rearrangement joins TRBV7-2 to TRBJ2-1; 8 positions match TRBD2. The CDR3 length is 14 residues. With 5 bases clipped from V and 6 bases from J, the junction kept 6 bases outside the gene matches. Germline V gene sequence: CDR1 SGHTA, CDR2 FQGNSA. For the CDR3, the DNA is TGTGCCAGCAGCCCGGGACTAGTCCGCAATGAGCAGTTCTTC. This encodes CASSPGLVRNEQFF.

The chain links TRBV6-5 to TRBJ1-1; 9 bases line up with TRBD1. This CDR3 region has 14 residues. Germline CDR1 reads MNHEY; CDR2 reads SVGAGI. V was pared by 6 bases and J by 7 bases, with 9 bases of the junction left unmatched. The CDR3 reads CASSPQGAGGEAFF. The CDR3 nucleotides are TGTGCCAGCAGCCCACAGGGGGCAGGTGGTGAAGCTTTCTTT.

The sample holds many counts of this clone. This rearrangement joins TRBV6-6 to TRBJ2-7; a weak D match, TRBD2 (5 bases). V lost 2 bases and J 7 bases, leaving 12 bases between the germline ends. CDR1 is MNHNY and CDR2 is SVGAGI in the germline V gene (reference sequence). The CDR3 length is 13 residues. The CDR3: CASSYPSTGEQYF. DNA of the CDR3: TGTGCCAGCAGTTACCCCTCTACGGGGGAGCAGTACTTC.

J is TRBJ1-4 and V is TRBV27; TRBD1 might be the D (6 bases). The CDR3 consists of 13 residues. The germline V gene has CDR1 MNHEY and CDR2 SMNVEV (reference sequence). V was pared by 5 bases and J by 7 bases, with 11 bases between. The CDR3 DNA follows: TGTGCCAGCAGTCCACAGGGTAGTGAAAAACTGTTTTTT. This sequence encodes CASSPQGSEKLFF.

V gene TRBV7-2 combines with J gene TRBJ2-1; D call uncertain. This CDR3 is 10 amino acids long. Germline values: CDR1 SGHTA, CDR2 FQGNSA. Trimming pared 6 bases from V and 7 bases from J, leaving 4 bases between. CDR3 amino acids: CASRLNEQFF. CDR3 nucleotides: TGTGCCAGCAGACTAAATGAGCAGTTCTTC. Full variable domain (remainder filled in from reference TRBV7-2 and TRBJ2-1): GAGVSQSPSNKVTEKGKDVELRCDPISGHTALYWYRQSLGQGLEFLIYFQGNSAPDKSGLPSDRFSAERTGGSVSTLTIQRTQQEDSAVYLCASRLNEQFFGPGTRLTVL.

The CDR3 nucleotides read TGTGCCATCAGTGAAGGGGACGGAGAAAAACTGTTTTTT. Amino acid sequence: CAISEGDGEKLFF. The chain uses TRBV10-3 and TRBJ1-4; D possibly corresponds to TRBD1 (5 bases). This CDR3 has 13 amino acids. The germline gives CDR1 ENHRY, CDR2 SYGVKD. Trimming took 3 bases from V and 8 from J, leaving 10 bases between them.

The chain carries TRBV10-3 and TRBJ2-5, with a tentative D call TRBD2 (5 bases). Trimming pared 4 bases from V and 4 bases from J, leaving 10 bases between. The CDR3 length is 13 residues. Germline-derived CDR1 and CDR2 are ENHRY and SYGVKD. The CDR3 region is CAISGRAGETQYF. CDR3 bases: TGTGCCATCAGTGGACGGGCGGGAGAGACCCAGTACTTC.

The gene calls are TRBV5-4 and TRBJ1-5; TRBD1 is a possible D gene (6 bases). The V gene lost 4 bases and the J gene lost 6 bases, with 23 bases spanning the gap. Germline V gene lookup returns CDR1 SGHNT and CDR2 YYREEE (reference sequence). This CDR3 contains 17 residues. CDR3 DNA sequence: TGTGCCAGCAGCCGAACGACAGGACACGGGGTCCGTCAGCCCCAGCATTTT. Encoded protein: CASSRTTGHGVRQPQHF.

The gene calls are TRBV11-2 and TRBJ1-2; 7 positions agree with TRBD1. Germline lookup yields CDR1 SGHAT and CDR2 FQNNGV. The CDR3 loop spans 14 amino acids. The V and J ends lost 5 bases and 4 bases, in that order; junction bases with no gene match: 7. The CDR3 DNA reads TGTGCCAGCAGCAACGCAGGGGGATTCTATGGCTACACCTTC. This sequence encodes CASSNAGGFYGYTF.

This clone was counted a few times. The CDR3 sequence: CASSRDITSRGRPQHF. The CDR3 region has the DNA TGTGCCAGCAGCCGAGACATAACCTCCAGGGGACGGCCCCAGCATTTT. The rearrangement joins TRBV5-5 to TRBJ1-5, with D possibly being TRBD1 (6 bases). V dropped 4 bases and J dropped 9 bases, with 23 bases sitting between them. Germline lookup yields CDR1 SGHKS and CDR2 YYEKEE (reference sequence). CDR3 length: 16 amino acids. The full variable domain, rest sourced from reference TRBV5-5 and TRBJ1-5, is DAGVTQSPTHLIKTRGQQVTLRCSPISGHKSVSWYQQVLGQGPQFIFQYYEKEERGRGNFPDRFSARQFPNYSSELNVNALLLGDSALYLCASSRDITSRGRPQHFGDGTRLSIL.

This clone showed up just a few times. The chain uses TRBV18 and TRBJ1-2; D is ambiguous. This CDR3 has 15 residues. Germline assignment: CDR1 KGHSH and CDR2 LQKENI. Between the trimmed V and J ends, which lost 4 bases and 3 bases, there was a span of 15 bases. CDR3 protein: CASSREVGWDYGYTF. CDR3 bases: TGTGCCAGCTCACGGGAAGTCGGGTGGGACTATGGCTACACCTTC. Variable domain in full (rest from reference TRBV18 and TRBJ1-2): NAGVMQNPRHLVRRRGQEARLRCSPMKGHSHVYWYRQLPEEGLKFMVYLQKENIIDESGMPKERFSAEFPKEGPSILRIQQVVRGDSAAYFCASSREVGWDYGYTFGSGTRLTVV.

The V call is TRBV6-1, the J call TRBJ1-5; 8 positions match TRBD1. Trimming at V came to 6 bases and at J to 10 bases, leaving 8 bases not matched to a gene. Germline CDR1 is MNHNS and CDR2 is SASEGT. The CDR3 consists of 13 residues. The CDR3 DNA reads as TGTGCCAGCAGCGGACAGGGCAGGAACCCCCAGCATTTT. Amino acids: CASSGQGRNPQHF.

This chain joins TRBV5-4 and TRBJ2-5, with D perhaps matching TRBD1 or TRBD2 (6 bases each). Between the trimmed V and J ends, which lost 0 bases and 1 base, there was a span of 19 bases. Germline-derived CDR1 and CDR2 are SGHNT and YYREEE (reference sequence). This CDR3 region has 18 residues. The CDR3 nucleotides read TGTGCCAGCAGCTTGGAAAATTGGGGAGGAGGGGGCCAAGAGACCCAGTACTTC. Its translation is CASSLENWGGGGQETQYF.